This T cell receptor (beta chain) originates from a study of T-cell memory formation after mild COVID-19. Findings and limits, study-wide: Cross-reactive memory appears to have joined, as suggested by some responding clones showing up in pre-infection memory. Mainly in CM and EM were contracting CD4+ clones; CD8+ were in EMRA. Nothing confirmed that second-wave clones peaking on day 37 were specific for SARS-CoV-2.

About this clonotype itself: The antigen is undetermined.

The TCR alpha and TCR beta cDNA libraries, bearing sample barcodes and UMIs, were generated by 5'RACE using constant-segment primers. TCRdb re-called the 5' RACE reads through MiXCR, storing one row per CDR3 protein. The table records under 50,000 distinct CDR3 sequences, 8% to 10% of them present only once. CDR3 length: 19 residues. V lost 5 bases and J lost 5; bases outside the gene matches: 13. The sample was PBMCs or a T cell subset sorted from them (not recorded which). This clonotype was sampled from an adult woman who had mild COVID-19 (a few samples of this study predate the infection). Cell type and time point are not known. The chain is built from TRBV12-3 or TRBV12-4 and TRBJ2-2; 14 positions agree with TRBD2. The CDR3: CASSRLAGGQRSRTGELFF. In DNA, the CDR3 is TGTGCCAGCAGTCGACTAGCGGGAGGGCAAAGGAGTAGGACCGGGGAGCTGTTTTTT.